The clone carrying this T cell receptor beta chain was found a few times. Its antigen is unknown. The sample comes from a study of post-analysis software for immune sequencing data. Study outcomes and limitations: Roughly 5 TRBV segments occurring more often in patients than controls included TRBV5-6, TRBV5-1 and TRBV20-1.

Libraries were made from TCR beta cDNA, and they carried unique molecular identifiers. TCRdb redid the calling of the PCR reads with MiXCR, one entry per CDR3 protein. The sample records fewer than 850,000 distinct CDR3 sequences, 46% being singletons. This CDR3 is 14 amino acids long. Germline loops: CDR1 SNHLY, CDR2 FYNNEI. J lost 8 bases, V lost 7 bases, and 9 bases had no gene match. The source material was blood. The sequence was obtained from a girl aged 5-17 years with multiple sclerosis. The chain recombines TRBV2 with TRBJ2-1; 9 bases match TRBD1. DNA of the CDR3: TGTGCCAGCACCCCGAGACAGGGGGGCGATGAGCAGTTCTTC. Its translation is CASTPRQGGDEQFF.